The 26 T cell receptor beta chains below were found in one sample sequenced in a study of T cells after posttransplantation cyclophosphamide. Controls had myeloablative marrow grafts with methotrexate and calcineurin inhibitor, sampled at 1 year. The data were produced by immunoSEQ multiplex PCR, yet TCRdb's version contains in-frame clones alone and is incomplete. The table includes around 16,000 clones, 84% detected once. The source material was PBMCs, sampled less than 400 days after allogeneic stem cell transplant with calcineurin inhibitor and methotrexate. These receptors were collected from a male patient younger than 30 who received an allogeneic stem cell transplant from a related donor, was CMV-positive, and had no GVHD. Part of the T cells may come from the graft donor.

The V gene is TRBV21-1, the J gene TRBJ2-3; TRBD1 is the table's D call, not checked against the DNA. TRBV21-1 is flagged as a pseudogene. The CDR3 loop spans 14 amino acids. CDR3 protein: CAITGQGPPDTQYF. The CDR3 coding sequence is TGTGCCATCACTGGACAGGGACCGCCAGATACGCAGTATTTT.

The genes are TRBV9 and TRBJ2-5; D is perhaps TRBD2 (5 bases). The DNA end is more similar to TRBJ2-7, so the J call may be wrong. Germline V gives CDR1 SGDLS, CDR2 YYNGEE. This CDR3 spans 14 amino acids. This chain's CDR3 is CASSVGTDPYEQYF. As DNA, the CDR3 is TGTGCCAGCAGCGTAGGGACTGACCCCTACGAGCAGTACTTC.

The rearrangement uses TRBV5-4 and TRBJ1-4, with 7 bases fitting TRBD1. The V gene's germline CDR1 is SGHNT and CDR2 YYREEE (reference sequence). The J segment lost 8 bases and the V segment lost 4 bases, leaving 11 bases of the junction unmatched. CDR3 size: 15 residues. The chain's CDR3 is CASSQTTGVGEKLFF. CDR3 bases: TGTGCCAGCAGCCAGACAACAGGGGTTGGGGAAAAACTGTTTTTT.

The rearrangement links TRBV4-2 to TRBJ2-7; no definite D call. V was trimmed by 5 bases and J by 0 bases, leaving 8 bases between them. In germline, CDR1 is LGHNA, CDR2 YNFKEQ. The CDR3 is 13 residues long. CDR3: CASSALSSYEQYF. The DNA for the CDR3 is TGTGCCAGCAGCGCGCTTAGCTCCTACGAGCAGTACTTC.

The rearrangement uses TRBV7-3 and TRBJ2-1, with D possibly matching TRBD1 (5 bases). CDR3 length: 14 residues. The germline CDR1 and CDR2 sequences are SGHTA and FQGTGA. Deletions cut 1 base from V and 9 bases from J, with 13 bases between. The CDR3 sequence: CASSLRGSSSEQFF. In nucleotides, the CDR3 is TGTGCCAGCAGCTTAAGGGGCTCGTCTAGTGAGCAGTTCTTC.

The V call is TRBV7-2, the J call TRBJ2-7; D might be TRBD2 (6 bases). Germline assignment: CDR1 SGHTA and CDR2 FQGNSA. There are 16 residues in the CDR3. Trimming took 1 base from V and 3 from J, leaving 16 bases between them. The CDR3 region has the DNA TGTGCCAGCAGCTTAGGATATGGACGGGAGATCTACGAGCAGTACTTC. As protein: CASSLGYGREIYEQYF.

CDR3 amino acids: CASSVGLAPGETQYF. CDR3 coding DNA: TGTGCCAGCAGCGTGGGACTAGCGCCGGGAGAGACCCAGTACTTC. The V and J genes are TRBV9 and TRBJ2-5, with 10 bases identical to TRBD2. The CDR3 consists of 15 residues. The V segment lost 2 bases and the J segment 4 bases; nucleotides outside the gene matches: 5. CDR1 SGDLS and CDR2 YYNGEE come from the germline V gene. Filled out from reference TRBV9 and TRBJ2-5, the complete variable domain reads DSGVTQTPKHLITATGQRVTLRCSPRSGDLSVYWYQQSLDQGLQFLIQYYNGEERAKGNILERFSAQQFPDLHSELNLSSLELGDSALYFCASSVGLAPGETQYFGPGTRLLVL.

The rearrangement links TRBV7-2 to TRBJ1-2, with D perhaps TRBD1 (5 bases). From germline, CDR1 is SGHTA and CDR2 FQGNSA. The CDR3 length is 15 residues. V gave up 1 base and J gave up 4 bases, with 13 bases separating them. The CDR3 DNA reads TGTGCCAGCAGCTTAGTGGAGGGAGGGGTCTATGGCTACACCTTC. Translated: CASSLVEGGVYGYTF. Full variable domain (remainder filled in from reference TRBV7-2 and TRBJ1-2): GAGVSQSPSNKVTEKGKDVELRCDPISGHTALYWYRQSLGQGLEFLIYFQGNSAPDKSGLPSDRFSAERTGGSVSTLTIQRTQQEDSAVYLCASSLVEGGVYGYTFGSGTRLTVV.

The chain is built from TRBV5-1 and TRBJ2-1; 10 positions agree with TRBD2. The germline gives CDR1 SGHRS, CDR2 YFSETQ. The J segment lost 9 bases and the V segment lost 1 base, leaving 7 bases of the junction unmatched. This CDR3 has 15 amino acids. CDR3 sequence: CASSLYTSGDSEQFF. Written as DNA, the CDR3 is TGCGCCAGCAGCTTGTACACTAGCGGGGACAGTGAGCAGTTCTTC.

The CDR3: CASKGQGEGNTIYF. Here the CDR3 DNA reads TGTGCCAGCAAAGGACAGGGCGAAGGAAACACCATATATTTT. V usage is TRBV6-5 and J usage is TRBJ1-3, with 8 bases identical to TRBD1. V dropped 7 bases and J dropped 4; count of bases not matched to a gene: 6. Germline V lookup: CDR1 MNHEY, CDR2 SVGAGI. This CDR3 region has 14 residues.

The V call is TRBV28, the J call TRBJ1-2; TRBD1 matches 8 bases. This CDR3 region has 15 residues. Germline lookup yields CDR1 MDHEN and CDR2 SYDVKM. After removal of 3 bases from V and 7 bases from J, the junction contained 10 bases not matched to a gene. The CDR3 spells CASSFSRQGRSGYTF. The CDR3 DNA follows: TGTGCCAGCAGTTTCTCGCGACAGGGGAGGAGTGGCTACACCTTC.

This clone was seen just once. The chain has TRBV6-5 and TRBJ1-1, with TRBD1 identical over 8 bases. V dropped 5 bases and J dropped 3; count of bases not matched to a gene: 8. The CDR3 runs 15 residues. The germline gives CDR1 MNHEY, CDR2 SVGAGI. CDR3 amino acids: CASSGDRGQHTEAFF. The CDR3 coding sequence is TGTGCCAGCAGTGGCGACAGGGGCCAGCACACTGAAGCTTTCTTT.

Details on this clone: This same CDR3 is encoded by further DNA sequences in the sample. The chain couples TRBV14 to TRBJ2-1; tentative D call: TRBD2 (5 bases). The ends were cut back, 0 bases at V and 0 bases at J, with 9 bases in the middle. CDR3 length: 16 residues. CDR1 is SGHDN, CDR2 FVKESK, per germline. CDR3 region: CASSQDPADSYNEQFF. The CDR3, as DNA: TGTGCCAGCAGCCAAGACCCAGCGGACTCCTACAATGAGCAGTTCTTC. Looking up the rest from reference TRBV14 and TRBJ2-1 gives the full variable domain: EAGVTQFPSHSVIEKGQTVTLRCDPISGHDNLYWYRRVMGKEIKFLLHFVKESKQDESGMPNNRFLAERTGGTYSTLKVQPAELEDSGVYFCASSQDPADSYNEQFFGPGTRLTVL.

V is TRBV11-3 and J is TRBJ2-7; TRBD2 matches 7 bases. The length of the CDR3 is 14 residues. V dropped 3 bases and J dropped 12; count of bases not matched to a gene: 14. The germline V gene encodes CDR1 SGHNT and CDR2 YENEEA. In DNA form, the CDR3 reads TGTGCCAGCAGCTTGGGTTTAAATGTGACGGGGGGGTACTTC. Translated, it gives CASSLGLNVTGGYF.

The gene calls are TRBV14 and TRBJ1-6; 7 nucleotides align to TRBD1. Germline loops: CDR1 SGHDN, CDR2 FVKESK. Trimming took 4 bases from V and 11 from J; bases not matched to a gene: 5. CDR3 length equals 13 residues. The CDR3 nucleotides are TGTGCCAGCAGCCCAGGGGGAGCGGCACCCCTCCACTTT. Translation gives CASSPGGAAPLHF.

This clone was observed a single time. The chain is built from TRBV28 and TRBJ2-5; the match to TRBD2 covers 9 bases. CDR1 and CDR2 (germline): MDHEN, SYDVKM. The CDR3 extends over 14 amino acids. The V and J ends lost 5 bases and 2 bases, in that order; junction bases with no gene match: 3. The CDR3 is CASSGLAGQETQYF. The CDR3 DNA is TGTGCCAGCAGTGGCCTAGCGGGACAAGAGACCCAGTACTTC.

This chain links TRBV11-2 with TRBJ2-2, with 7 bases aligning to TRBD1. The CDR3 is 17 residues long. Germline CDR1 reads SGHAT; CDR2 reads FQNNGV. V lost 1 base, J lost 7 bases, and 12 bases stayed unmatched. The CDR3 spells CASSLGDWDSGIGELFF. In DNA, the CDR3 is TGTGCCAGCAGCTTAGGGGATTGGGACAGTGGGATCGGGGAGCTGTTTTTT.

The chain carries TRBV25-1 and TRBJ1-6, with 10 bases that match TRBD1. Germline loops: CDR1 MGHDK, CDR2 SYGVNS. This CDR3 contains 14 residues. Trimming took 5 bases from V and 8 from J; bases not matched to a gene: 3. The CDR3 DNA reads as TGTGCCAGCAGTATGGACAGGGGGGATTCACCCCTCCACTTT. This sequence encodes CASSMDRGDSPLHF.

This chain connects TRBV7-6 to TRBJ1-5, with D perhaps TRBD1 (6 bases). The length of the CDR3 is 15 residues. Germline V CDR1 and CDR2: SGHVS, FNYEAQ. Trimming shortened V by 6 bases and J by 5 bases, and 17 bases separated the two germline ends. The CDR3 region is CASSNGDIAYQPQHF. Here the CDR3 DNA reads TGTGCCAGCAGTAACGGGGACATTGCATATCAGCCCCAGCATTTT. Drawing the rest from reference TRBV7-6 and TRBJ1-5, the complete variable domain is GAGVSQSPRYKVTKRGQDVALRCDPISGHVSLYWYRQALGQGPEFLTYFNYEAQQDKSGLPNDRFSAERPEGSISTLTIQRTEQRDSAMYRCASSNGDIAYQPQHFGDGTRLSIL.

This sequence joins TRBV29-1 and TRBJ2-1, with 10 bases that match TRBD2. The germline V gene has CDR1 SQVTM and CDR2 ANQGSEA. V trimming: 7 bases; J trimming: 9 bases; junction bases outside the gene matches: 12. The CDR3 runs 14 residues. The CDR3 DNA sequence: TGCAGCGCCTGGGCTAGCGGGAGAAGGAGTGAGCAGTTCTTC. Protein sequence: CSAWASGRRSEQFF.

V and J are TRBV7-9 and TRBJ2-2; 9 positions agree with TRBD2. Losses at the gene ends were 2 bases for V and 8 bases for J; bases not matched to a gene: 15. The CDR3 sequence is 18 residues long. CDR1 is SEHNR and CDR2 is FQNEAQ in the germline V gene (reference sequence). CDR3 DNA: TGTGCCAGCAGCTTAAAACTGGGACTAGCTGAGAACCCGGGGGAGCTGTTTTTT. This gives the protein CASSLKLGLAENPGELFF.

This clone appeared a single time. The V gene is TRBV6-6, the J gene TRBJ2-5, with a possible D match to TRBD2 (6 bases). The germline V gene has CDR1 MNHNY and CDR2 SVGAGI (reference sequence). Between the trimmed V and J ends, which lost 6 bases and 11 bases, there was a span of 19 bases. This CDR3 region has 13 residues. The chain's CDR3 is CASRKGLSVEQYF. The DNA for the CDR3 is TGTGCCAGCAGAAAGGGACTCTCAGTGGAGCAGTACTTC.

The V and J genes are TRBV28 and TRBJ1-1; tentative D call: TRBD1 (6 bases). The CDR3 consists of 13 residues. Between the trimmed V and J ends, which lost 6 bases and 4 bases, there was a span of 12 bases. Germline CDR1 reads MDHEN; CDR2 reads SYDVKM. The CDR3 DNA reads as TGTGCCAGCAGACTCTTACAGGGCACTGAAGCTTTCTTT. This gives the protein CASRLLQGTEAFF.

This clone was seen a handful of times. The V and J genes are TRBV29-1 and TRBJ2-7; TRBD2 aligns across 12 bases. Germline V gene data show CDR1 as SQVTM and CDR2 as ANQGSEA. This CDR3 contains 14 residues. V trimming: 6 bases; J trimming: 6 bases; junction bases outside the gene matches: 9. CDR3 region: CSVVGLAGNREQYF. CDR3 nucleotides: TGCAGCGTAGTAGGACTAGCGGGAAACCGCGAGCAGTACTTC.

V is TRBV6-5 and J is TRBJ1-2; D gene unclear. Germline V gives CDR1 MNHEY, CDR2 SVGAGI. This CDR3 has 11 residues. With 4 bases removed from V and 4 bases from J, the gap between germline ends came to 4 bases. The CDR3 DNA follows: TGTGCCAGCAGTTTCCTCTATGGCTACACCTTC. Its translation: CASSFLYGYTF.

This sequence joins TRBV5-1 and TRBJ2-7, with 11 bases identical to TRBD1. Germline V lookup: CDR1 SGHRS, CDR2 YFSETQ. The CDR3 has 16 residues. V dropped 4 bases and J dropped 5; count of bases not matched to a gene: 11. For the CDR3, the DNA is TGCGCCAGCAGCCGGATGTCGGGACAGGGGGTTGACGAGCAGTACTTC. Amino acid sequence: CASSRMSGQGVDEQYF.